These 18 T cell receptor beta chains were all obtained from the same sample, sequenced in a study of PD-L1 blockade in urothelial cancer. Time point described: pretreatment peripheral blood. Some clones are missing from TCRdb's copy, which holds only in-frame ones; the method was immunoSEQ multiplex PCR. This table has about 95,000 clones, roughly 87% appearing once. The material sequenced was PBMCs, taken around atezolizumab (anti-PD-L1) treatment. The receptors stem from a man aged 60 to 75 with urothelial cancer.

For the CDR3, the DNA is TGCAGCGTTGAATACTCCTTGGGACAGGGAACTTCGAACACCGGGGAGCTGTTTTTT. It encodes CSVEYSLGQGTSNTGELFF. This chain connects TRBV29-1 to TRBJ2-2; 9 nucleotides agree with TRBD1. This CDR3 has 19 residues. From germline, CDR1 is SQVTM and CDR2 ANQGSEA. The ends lost 2 bases at V and 0 bases at J; junction bases unmatched: 13.

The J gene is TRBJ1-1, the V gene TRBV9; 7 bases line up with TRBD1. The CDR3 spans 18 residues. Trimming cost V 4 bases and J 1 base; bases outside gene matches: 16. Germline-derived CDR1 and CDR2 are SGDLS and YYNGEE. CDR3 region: CASSSPVEDRYRNTEAFF. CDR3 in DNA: TGTGCCAGCAGCTCCCCCGTTGAGGACAGGTACCGGAACACTGAAGCTTTCTTT.

DNA of the CDR3: TGTGCCAGCAGCCCCTCTACGCGGCAGTACTTC. Its protein product is CASSPSTRQYF. The chain joins TRBV7-8 to TRBJ2-7; D is undetermined. This CDR3 comprises 11 residues. The V end was cut by 5 bases, the J end by 9 bases, with 11 bases between. CDR1 is SGHVS, CDR2 FQNEAQ, per germline.

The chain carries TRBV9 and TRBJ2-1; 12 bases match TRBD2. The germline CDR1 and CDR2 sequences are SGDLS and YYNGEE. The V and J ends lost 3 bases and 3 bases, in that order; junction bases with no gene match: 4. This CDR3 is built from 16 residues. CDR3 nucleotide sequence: TGTGCCAGCAGCGCCCGACTAGCGGGGGACTACAATGAGCAGTTCTTC. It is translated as CASSARLAGDYNEQFF.

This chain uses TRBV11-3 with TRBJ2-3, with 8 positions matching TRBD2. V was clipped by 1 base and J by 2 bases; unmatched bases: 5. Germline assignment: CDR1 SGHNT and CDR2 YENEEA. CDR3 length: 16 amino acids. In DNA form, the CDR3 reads TGTGCCAGCAGCTTAGTGCCGGGGGGGTCCACAGATACGCAGTATTTT. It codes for CASSLVPGGSTDTQYF.

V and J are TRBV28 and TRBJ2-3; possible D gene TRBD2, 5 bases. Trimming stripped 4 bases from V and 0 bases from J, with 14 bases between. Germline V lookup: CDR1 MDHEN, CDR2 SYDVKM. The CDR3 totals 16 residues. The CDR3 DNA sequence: TGTGCCAGCAGTTCCTTCGGAGCGGTTAGCACAGATACGCAGTATTTT. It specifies CASSSFGAVSTDTQYF.

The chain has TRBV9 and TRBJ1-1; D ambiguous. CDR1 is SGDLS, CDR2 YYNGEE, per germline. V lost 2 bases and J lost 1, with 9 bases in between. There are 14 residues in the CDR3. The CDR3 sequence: CASSVTQKNTEAFF. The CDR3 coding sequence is TGTGCCAGCAGCGTTACCCAGAAGAACACTGAAGCTTTCTTT.

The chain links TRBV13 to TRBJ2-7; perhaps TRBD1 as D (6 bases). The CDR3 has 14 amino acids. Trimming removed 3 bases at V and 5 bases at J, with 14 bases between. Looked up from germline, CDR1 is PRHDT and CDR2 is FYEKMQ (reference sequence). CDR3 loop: CASSLRQGFNEQYF. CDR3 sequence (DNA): TGTGCCAGCAGCTTGAGGCAGGGGTTCAACGAGCAGTACTTC.

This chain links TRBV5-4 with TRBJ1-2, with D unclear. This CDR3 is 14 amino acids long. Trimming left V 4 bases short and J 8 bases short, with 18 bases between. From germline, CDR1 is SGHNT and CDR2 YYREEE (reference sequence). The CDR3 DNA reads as TGTGCCAGCAGCGCACCTGACCGCTTCGGGGGCTACACCTTC. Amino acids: CASSAPDRFGGYTF.

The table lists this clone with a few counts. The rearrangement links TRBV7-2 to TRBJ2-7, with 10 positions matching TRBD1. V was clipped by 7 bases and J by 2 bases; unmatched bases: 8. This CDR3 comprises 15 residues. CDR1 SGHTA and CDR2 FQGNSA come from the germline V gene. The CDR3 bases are TGTGCCAGCACCTCCCCTGGACAGGGGGCCTACGAGCAGTACTTC. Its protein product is CASTSPGQGAYEQYF.

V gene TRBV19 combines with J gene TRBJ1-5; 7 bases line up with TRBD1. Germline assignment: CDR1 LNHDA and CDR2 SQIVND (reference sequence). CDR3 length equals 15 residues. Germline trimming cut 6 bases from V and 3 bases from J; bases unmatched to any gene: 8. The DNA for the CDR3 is TGTGCCAGTAGCCAAAGGACAGGCCTCAATCAGCCCCAGCATTTT. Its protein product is CASSQRTGLNQPQHF.

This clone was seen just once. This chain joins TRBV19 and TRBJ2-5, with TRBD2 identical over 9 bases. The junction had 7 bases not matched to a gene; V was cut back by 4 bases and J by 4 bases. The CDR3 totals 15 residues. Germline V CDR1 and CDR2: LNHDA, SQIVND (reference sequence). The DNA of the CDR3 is TGTGCCAGTAGTACCTTTAGCGGGGGTGGAGAGACCCAGTACTTC. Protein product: CASSTFSGGGETQYF.

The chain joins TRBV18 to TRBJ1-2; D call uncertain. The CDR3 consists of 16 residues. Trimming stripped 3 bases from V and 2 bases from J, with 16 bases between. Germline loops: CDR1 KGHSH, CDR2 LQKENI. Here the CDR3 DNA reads TGTGCCAGCTCACCGACGTTAGCGGCTGACAACTATGGCTACACCTTC. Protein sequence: CASSPTLAADNYGYTF.

In nucleotides, the CDR3 is TGTGCCAGCTCACCATCAGGACAGGGGTCCTACGAGCAGTACTTC. This encodes CASSPSGQGSYEQYF. This sequence joins TRBV18 and TRBJ2-7, with TRBD1 matching over 9 bases. Germline lookup yields CDR1 KGHSH and CDR2 LQKENI. There are 15 residues in the CDR3. Trimming at V came to 2 bases and at J to 1 base, leaving 3 bases not matched to a gene.

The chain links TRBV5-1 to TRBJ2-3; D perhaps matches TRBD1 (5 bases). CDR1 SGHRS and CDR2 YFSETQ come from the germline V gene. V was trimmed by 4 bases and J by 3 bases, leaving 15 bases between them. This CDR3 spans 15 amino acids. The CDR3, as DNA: TGCGCCAGCAGCCCTACTGGGGCTTCAACAGATACGCAGTATTTT. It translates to CASSPTGASTDTQYF.

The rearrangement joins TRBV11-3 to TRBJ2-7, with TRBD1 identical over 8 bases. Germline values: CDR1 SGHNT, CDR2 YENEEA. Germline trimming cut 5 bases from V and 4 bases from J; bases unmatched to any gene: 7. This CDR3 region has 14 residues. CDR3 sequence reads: CASSPDRGLYEQYF. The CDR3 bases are TGTGCCAGCAGCCCTGACAGGGGTTTATACGAGCAGTACTTC.

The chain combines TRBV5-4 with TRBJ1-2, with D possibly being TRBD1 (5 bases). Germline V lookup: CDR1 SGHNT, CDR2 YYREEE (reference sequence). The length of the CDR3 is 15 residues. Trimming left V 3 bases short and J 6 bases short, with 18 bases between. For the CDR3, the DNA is TGTGCCAGCAGCTCGATGACAGTACCGGGCGATGGCTACACCTTC. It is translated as CASSSMTVPGDGYTF. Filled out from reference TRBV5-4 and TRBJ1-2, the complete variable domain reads ETGVTQSPTHLIKTRGQQVTLRCSSQSGHNTVSWYQQALGQGPQFIFQYYREEENGRGNFPPRFSGLQFPNYSSELNVNALELDDSALYLCASSSMTVPGDGYTFGSGTRLTVV.

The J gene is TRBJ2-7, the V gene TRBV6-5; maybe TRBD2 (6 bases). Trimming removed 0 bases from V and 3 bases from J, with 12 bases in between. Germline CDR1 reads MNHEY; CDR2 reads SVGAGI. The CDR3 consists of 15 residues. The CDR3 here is CASSYSVLAVYEQYF. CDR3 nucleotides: TGTGCCAGCAGTTACTCTGTGTTAGCGGTCTACGAGCAGTACTTC.